The 6 T cell receptor beta chains below come from one sample, sequenced in a study of identical twins. In TCRdb, the 5' RACE reads were re-called with MiXCR into one record per CDR3 protein. The sample lists hundreds of thousands of distinct CDR3 sequences, over 9% occurring once. This same sample was also part of a study on yellow fever vaccine responses in identical twins.

Sequencing was performed on PBMCs. These receptors were collected from a woman aged 18 to 35 in good health.

This clonotype was seen many times. The V and J genes are TRBV10-3 and TRBJ2-7; D may be TRBD2 (5 bases). The CDR3 runs 16 residues. Trimming removed 8 bases from V and 3 bases from J, with 23 bases in between. The germline V gene has CDR1 ENHRY and CDR2 SYGVKD. CDR3: CAIEGWWERQGYEQYF. The CDR3 DNA sequence: TGTGCCATCGAGGGCTGGTGGGAGCGGCAAGGCTACGAGCAGTACTTC.

The CDR3: CASSSDKKAYEQYF. CDR3 DNA: TGTGCCAGCAGTTCGGACAAAAAGGCCTACGAGCAGTACTTC. V gene TRBV25-1 combines with J gene TRBJ2-7, with TRBD1 as a possible D gene (5 bases). The CDR3 runs to 14 residues. Germline V gene sequence: CDR1 MGHDK, CDR2 SYGVNS. V lost 5 bases, J lost 2 bases, and 13 bases lay in between.

This clonotype was seen a single time. The chain is built from TRBV6-5 and TRBJ2-4; 7 bases are a match to TRBD2. The ends lost 0 bases at V and 3 bases at J; junction bases unmatched: 2. Germline CDR1 and CDR2: MNHEY and SVGAGI. The CDR3 covers 15 residues. The CDR3 sequence: CASSYSWEGKNIQYF. The CDR3 nucleotides read TGTGCCAGCAGTTACTCGTGGGAGGGCAAAAACATTCAGTACTTC.

The gene calls are TRBV10-1 and TRBJ2-3; possibly TRBD1 or TRBD2 for D (5 bases each). Germline lookup yields CDR1 WNHNN and CDR2 SYGVQD (reference sequence). The CDR3 spans 15 residues. V lost 3 bases, J lost 0 bases, and 10 bases lay in between. The CDR3 nucleotides read TGCGCCAGCAGTGAACCTGGGGGAAGCACAGATACGCAGTATTTT. Encoded protein: CASSEPGGSTDTQYF.

The chain uses TRBV21-1 and TRBJ1-3; the listed D gene, TRBD1, was not tested against the DNA. TRBV21-1 is given as a pseudogene. The CDR3 is 14 residues long. Written as DNA, the CDR3 is TGTGCCAGCGTAAACAGGATATCTGGAAACACCATATATTTT. This translates into CASVNRISGNTIYF.

This clonotype was detected only a few times. The rearrangement uses TRBV6-1 and TRBJ2-1; TRBD2 matches 9 bases. V was clipped by 7 bases and J by 0 bases; unmatched bases: 4. Germline V lookup: CDR1 MNHNS, CDR2 SASEGT. The CDR3 consists of 15 residues. The CDR3 reads CASTRSGSSYNEQFF. DNA of the CDR3: TGTGCCAGCACCCGTAGCGGGAGCTCCTACAATGAGCAGTTCTTC.